What follows is one T cell receptor (beta chain) and its context. Its antigen is as yet unknown. Germline CDR1 is LNHDA and CDR2 is SQIVND (reference sequence). Trimming shortened V by 4 bases and J by 6 bases, and 13 bases separated the two germline ends. The CDR3 is made up of 14 amino acids. The data stem from a study of cytomegalovirus exposure and HLA in healthy donors. As for the study in general: In a later analysis, it was reported that the roughly 120 validation repertoires had been produced on the same platform as the 600 to 850 repertoires belonging to the first cohort.

Overall study results and limits: The study labeled 150 to 200 TCR beta chains cytomegalovirus-associated. The tendency of first-cohort TCR clusters to co-occur in the 120 or so validation repertoires emerged from a later analysis. Across donors, most TCRs were seen rarely, yet some public ones were widespread.

Only in-frame clones appear in the TCRdb table, and some are missing; sequencing was by immunoSEQ multiplex PCR. The sample lists around 120,000 clones; 86% were seen once. The chain uses TRBV19 and TRBJ1-5; D is unclear. The sample was PBMCs. The origin of this receptor is a man aged 18-30 years in good health and CMV-seronegative. CDR3 residues: CASSTSGAAQPQHF. The CDR3 DNA follows: TGTGCCAGTAGTACGTCTGGAGCAGCTCAGCCCCAGCATTTT.